Sequencing of this T cell receptor (beta chain) was carried out in a study of shared clonotypes between healthy human individuals (dated by TCRdb to the early 2020s). With respect to the entire study: A couple of women and a few men aged 18 to 49 years were included in the cohort. For each donor, CD4 naive and CD4 memory were each given three plates, CD8 naive was given two plates, and CD8 memory was given one plate. To estimate repertoire size and how much clonotype sharing occurs between individuals, the study deeply sequenced the blood TCR repertoires of five healthy adults. To increase sequencing depth and limit assay-specific biases, TCR repertoire library preparation and sequencing were carried out by different laboratories using diverse techniques. Leukapheresis yielded between about 0.94 and 8.9 billion PBMCs per donor. Results the study describes overall, beyond this receptor: The small number of donors limited the genetic and exposure-history diversity represented. Estimated clonotype richness was generally larger for naive than for memory subsets. Across a handful of donors, approximately 5% of naive CD4, roughly 3.8% of naive CD8, 2.3% of memory CD4, and approximately 0.4% of memory CD8 clonotypes were shared. Even with the large sequencing depth, rarefaction of the sorted-subset datasets indicated that sequencing was incomplete. Sampling was limited to blood, and TCR repertoires in tissue likely differ from TCR repertoires in blood. Compared with non-shared clonotypes, clonotypes shared by all four sorted-subset donors had higher generation probabilities. Pairwise subsampling indicated that sequencing depth was expected to affect the degree of clonotype sharing among donors.

Donors were healthy HIV-negative adults with no recently reported acute infections or vaccinations. Every donor was a Caucasian adult residing in Nashville, Tennessee, USA. CD4+ T cells were enriched through magnetic negative selection, after which naive cells were positively selected on CD45RA and the remaining negative fraction served as the memory subset. Blood was obtained by leukapheresis, after which PBMCs were separated by Ficoll-Histopaque density gradient centrifugation and cryopreserved in liquid nitrogen vapor phase. Purity and quantity of every magnetically sorted T cell population were checked by analytical flow cytometry. Genomic DNA was isolated from every sorted fraction and measured by UV absorbance on a Nanodrop 2000c. Looking up the germline V gene yields CDR1 SQVTM and CDR2 ANQGSEA. From its cysteine to its phenylalanine, the CDR3 spans 11 amino acids. CDR3 DNA only is kept here, 33 bases in frame from base 1. The V end loses 3 bases and the J end loses 9 bases, and a stretch of 9 bases separates them.

With respect to this clone: Its antigen has not been determined. No much larger clone is present one base from it, and per-base qualities are unavailable.

TCR CDR3 regions were amplified from genomic DNA by multiplex PCR using the deep immunoSEQ assay. Extracted genomic DNA from each cell subset was spread evenly across all wells of several immunoSEQ 96-well plates, with each plate serving as a replicate. For sorted subsets, 200 to 250 ng of genomic DNA, equivalent to about 30,000 T cell genomes, went into each replicate PCR. The purified libraries were quantified using a Qubit 3.0 fluorometer, sized with a Bioanalyzer 2100, and then quantified again using the KAPA Library Quantification kit. Every immunoSEQ 96-well plate was sequenced on a separate single-read 150-cycle Illumina NextSeq 550 flow cell. Under the source paper's analysis protocol: Because the immunoSEQ output held only junctional sequences and lacked quality scores, the filtering could not match the filtering applied to full-length reads. To assign V/J genes and CDR3, sequences were annotated against IMGT germline references using PyIR, a Python wrapper for IgBLAST v1.9. Reads were removed for weak V/J assignments (E-value above 1e-6), missing CDR3, stop codons, out-of-frame junctions, or ambiguous translated residues. V3J clonotypes were defined as sequences sharing the same inferred V gene, J gene, and CDR3 amino acid sequence. The percentage overlap between two repertoires was calculated by dividing the number of shared unique clonotypes by the size of the smaller repertoire. Repertoire richness was assessed with RTK rarefaction, the Chao1 estimator, and Recon v2.1 estimates of unobserved clonotypes. For all TCRbeta clonotypes obtained by the gDNA method from a handful of donors, generation probabilities were computed with OLGA. Here the immuneACCESS table is served through TCRdb, limited to in-frame sequences with V and J called. Missing clones are a known gap in these copies; in checked studies unresolved V genes cover under half, and the rest lacks a known reason. The V and J calls and clone size were taken over from that table, and D and trimming were inferred from the DNA. The sample table records about 2.3 million clones; about 92% of these occur just once. About 0.39% of the sample rests with the top ten.

The receptor was isolated from a man between 18 and 29 years old in good health. Some clones in this sample may be carry-over from other donors' samples. Sequenced material: naive CD4+ T cells from PBMCs. Read against the paper, the sample's cell subset or site label means: CD45RA+ positively selected. Here the chain combines TRBV29-1 and TRBJ2-1, with the D segment identity uncertain. At the DNA level, the sequence is TGCAGCGTTGATAGTTCGCGTGAGCAGTTCTTC. It translates as CSVDSSREQFF.